The source of this T cell receptor beta chain is a study of technical replicates of blood from several donors. Clones were read by immunoSEQ multiplex PCR, and TCRdb kept only the in-frame ones, dropping some. This sample has under 50,000 clones; 95% to 97% occur once, and the top ten carry about 0.37%. V dropped 0 bases and J dropped 7 bases, with 6 bases sitting between them. Germline V gives CDR1 MNHEY, CDR2 SVGAGI. This CDR3 contains 13 residues. The sequenced sample was T cells isolated from PBMCs. The chain combines TRBV6-5 with TRBJ1-4; a weak D match, TRBD1 (6 bases). The TCR comes from a human donor in good health. CDR3 sequence (DNA): TGTGCCAGCAGTTACTCAGGGGGTGAAAAACTGTTTTTT. Translating gives CASSYSGGEKLFF.